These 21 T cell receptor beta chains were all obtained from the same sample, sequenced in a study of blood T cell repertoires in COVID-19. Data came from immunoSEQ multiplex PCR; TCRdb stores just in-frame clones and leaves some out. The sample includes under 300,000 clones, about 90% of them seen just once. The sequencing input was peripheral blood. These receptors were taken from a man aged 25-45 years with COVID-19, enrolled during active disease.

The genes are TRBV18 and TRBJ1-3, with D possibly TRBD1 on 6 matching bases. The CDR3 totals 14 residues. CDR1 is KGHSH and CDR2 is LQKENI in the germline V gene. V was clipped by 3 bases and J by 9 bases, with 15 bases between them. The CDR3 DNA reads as TGTGCCAGCTCACCGACCCGGCAGGGGAGCACCATATATTTT. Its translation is CASSPTRQGSTIYF. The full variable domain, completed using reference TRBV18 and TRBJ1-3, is NAGVMQNPRHLVRRRGQEARLRCSPMKGHSHVYWYRQLPEEGLKFMVYLQKENIIDESGMPKERFSAEFPKEGPSILRIQQVVRGDSAAYFCASSPTRQGSTIYFGEGSWLTVV.

The CDR3 region has the DNA TGTGCCAGCAGAAATAGCGGGGGAGAAGAGACCCAGTACTTC. It translates to CASRNSGGEETQYF. The gene calls are TRBV7-9 and TRBJ2-5; 9 bases agree with TRBD2. V gave up 6 bases and J gave up 3 bases; unmatched junction bases: 5. The CDR3 is made up of 14 amino acids. Per germline, CDR1 SEHNR and CDR2 FQNEAQ (reference sequence).

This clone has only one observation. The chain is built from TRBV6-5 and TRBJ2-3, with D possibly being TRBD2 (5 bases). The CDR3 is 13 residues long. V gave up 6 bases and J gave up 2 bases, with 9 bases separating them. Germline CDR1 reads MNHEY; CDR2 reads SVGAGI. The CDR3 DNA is TGTGCCAGCAGGAACGGGATCACAGATACGCAGTATTTT. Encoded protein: CASRNGITDTQYF.

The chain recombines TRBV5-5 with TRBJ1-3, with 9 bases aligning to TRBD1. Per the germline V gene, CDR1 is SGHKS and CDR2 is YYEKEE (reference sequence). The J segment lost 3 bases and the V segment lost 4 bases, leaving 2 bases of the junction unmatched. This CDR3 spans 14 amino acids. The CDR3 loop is CASSPGQGGNTIYF. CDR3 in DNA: TGTGCCAGCAGCCCGGGACAGGGTGGAAACACCATATATTTT.

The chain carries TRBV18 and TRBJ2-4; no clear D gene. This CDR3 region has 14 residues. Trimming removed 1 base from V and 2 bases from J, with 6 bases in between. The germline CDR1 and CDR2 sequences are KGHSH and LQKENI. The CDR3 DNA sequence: TGTGCCAGCTCACCACGGAGTTCCAAAAACATTCAGTACTTC. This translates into CASSPRSSKNIQYF.

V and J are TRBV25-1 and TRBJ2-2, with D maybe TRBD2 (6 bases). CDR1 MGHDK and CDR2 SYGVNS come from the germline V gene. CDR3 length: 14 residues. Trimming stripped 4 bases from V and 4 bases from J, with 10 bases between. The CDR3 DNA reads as TGTGCCAGCAGTGGAAGGGAGGCCACCGGGGAGCTGTTTTTT. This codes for CASSGREATGELFF.

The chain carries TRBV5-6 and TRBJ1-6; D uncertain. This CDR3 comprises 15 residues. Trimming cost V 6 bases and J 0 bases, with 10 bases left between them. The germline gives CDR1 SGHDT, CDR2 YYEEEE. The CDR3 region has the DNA TGTGCCAGCATACGCCGGGACTCCTATAATTCACCCCTCCACTTT. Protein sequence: CASIRRDSYNSPLHF. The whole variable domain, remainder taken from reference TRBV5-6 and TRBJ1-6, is DAGVTQSPTHLIKTRGQQVTLRCSPKSGHDTVSWYQQALGQGPQFIFQYYEEEERQRGNFPDRFSGHQFPNYSSELNVNALLLGDSALYLCASIRRDSYNSPLHFGNGTRLTVT.

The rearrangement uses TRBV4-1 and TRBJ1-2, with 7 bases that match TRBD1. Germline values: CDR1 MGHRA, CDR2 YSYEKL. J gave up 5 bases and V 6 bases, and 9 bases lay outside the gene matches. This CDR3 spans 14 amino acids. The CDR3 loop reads CASRPVQGEYGYTF. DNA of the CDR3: TGCGCCAGCAGGCCCGTCCAGGGGGAATATGGCTACACCTTC.

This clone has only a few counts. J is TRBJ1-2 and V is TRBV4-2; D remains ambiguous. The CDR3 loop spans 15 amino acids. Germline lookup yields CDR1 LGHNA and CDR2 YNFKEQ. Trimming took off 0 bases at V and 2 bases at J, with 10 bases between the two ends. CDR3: CASSQDEAKNYGYTF. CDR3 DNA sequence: TGTGCCAGCAGCCAAGATGAGGCAAAAAACTATGGCTACACCTTC.

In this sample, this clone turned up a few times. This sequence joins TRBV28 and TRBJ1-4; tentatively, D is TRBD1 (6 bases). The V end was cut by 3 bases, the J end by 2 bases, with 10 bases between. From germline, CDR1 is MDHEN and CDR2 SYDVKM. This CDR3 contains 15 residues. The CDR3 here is CASSLGASTNEKLFF. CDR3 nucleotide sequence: TGTGCCAGCAGTTTGGGGGCCTCGACTAATGAAAAACTGTTTTTT.

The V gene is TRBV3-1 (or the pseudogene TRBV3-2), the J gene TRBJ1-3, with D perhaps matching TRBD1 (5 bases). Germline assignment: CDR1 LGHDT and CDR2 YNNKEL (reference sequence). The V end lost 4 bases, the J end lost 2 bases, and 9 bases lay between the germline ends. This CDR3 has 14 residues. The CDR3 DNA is TGTGCCAGCAGCCCACGGGGGGCTGGAAACACCATATATTTT. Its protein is CASSPRGAGNTIYF.

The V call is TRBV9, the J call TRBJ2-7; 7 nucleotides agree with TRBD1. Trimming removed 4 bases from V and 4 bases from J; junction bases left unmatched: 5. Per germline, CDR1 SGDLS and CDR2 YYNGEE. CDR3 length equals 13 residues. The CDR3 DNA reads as TGTGCCAGCAGCAGGACAGGAACATACGAGCAGTACTTC. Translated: CASSRTGTYEQYF.

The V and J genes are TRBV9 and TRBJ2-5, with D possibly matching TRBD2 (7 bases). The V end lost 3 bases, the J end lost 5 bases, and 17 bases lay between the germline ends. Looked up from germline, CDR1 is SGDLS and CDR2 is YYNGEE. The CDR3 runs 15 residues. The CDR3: CASSDPRGAGETQYF. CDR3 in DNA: TGTGCCAGCAGCGACCCCCGGGGGGCAGGTGAGACCCAGTACTTC.

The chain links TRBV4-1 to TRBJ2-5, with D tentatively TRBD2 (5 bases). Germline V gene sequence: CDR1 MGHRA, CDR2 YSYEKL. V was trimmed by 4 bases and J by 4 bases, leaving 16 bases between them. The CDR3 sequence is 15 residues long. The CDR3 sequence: CASSPLPGVGETQYF. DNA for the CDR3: TGCGCCAGCAGCCCCCTACCCGGGGTGGGAGAGACCCAGTACTTC.

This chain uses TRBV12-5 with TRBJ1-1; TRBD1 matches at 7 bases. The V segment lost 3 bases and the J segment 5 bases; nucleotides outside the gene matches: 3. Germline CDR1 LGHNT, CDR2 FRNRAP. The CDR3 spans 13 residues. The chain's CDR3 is CASGLGGQTEAFF. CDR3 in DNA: TGTGCTAGTGGTTTAGGGGGCCAGACTGAAGCTTTCTTT.

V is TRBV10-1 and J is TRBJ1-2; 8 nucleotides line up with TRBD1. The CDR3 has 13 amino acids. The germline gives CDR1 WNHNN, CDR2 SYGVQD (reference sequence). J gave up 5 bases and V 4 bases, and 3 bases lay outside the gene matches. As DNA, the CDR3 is TGCGCCAGCAGTGGAAACAGGGGGTATGGCTACACCTTC. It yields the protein CASSGNRGYGYTF.

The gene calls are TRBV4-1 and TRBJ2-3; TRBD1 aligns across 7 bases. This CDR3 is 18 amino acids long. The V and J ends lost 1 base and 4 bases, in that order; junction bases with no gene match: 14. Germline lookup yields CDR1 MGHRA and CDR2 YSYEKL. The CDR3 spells CASSQASPDRVGADTQYF. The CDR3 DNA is TGCGCCAGCAGCCAAGCCTCCCCCGACAGGGTGGGGGCAGATACGCAGTATTTT.

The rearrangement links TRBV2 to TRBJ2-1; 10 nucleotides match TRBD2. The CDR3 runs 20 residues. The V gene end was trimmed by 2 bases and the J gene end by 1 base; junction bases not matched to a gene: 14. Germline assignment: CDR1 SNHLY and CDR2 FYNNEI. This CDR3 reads CASSERASGGALPSYNEQFF. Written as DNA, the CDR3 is TGTGCCAGCAGTGAACGGGCTAGCGGGGGAGCCCTCCCGTCCTACAATGAGCAGTTCTTC. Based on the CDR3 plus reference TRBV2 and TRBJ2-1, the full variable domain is EPEVTQTPSHQVTQMGQEVILRCVPISNHLYFYWYRQILGQKVEFLVSFYNNEISEKSEIFDDQFSVERPDGSNFTLKIRSTKLEDSAMYFCASSERASGGALPSYNEQFFGPGTRLTVL.

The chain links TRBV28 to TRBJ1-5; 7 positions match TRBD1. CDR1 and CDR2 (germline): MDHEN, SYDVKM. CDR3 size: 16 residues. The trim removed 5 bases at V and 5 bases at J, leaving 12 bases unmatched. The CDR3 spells CASSPPLGTVYQPQHF. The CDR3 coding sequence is TGTGCCAGCAGTCCCCCACTGGGGACAGTTTATCAGCCCCAGCATTTT.

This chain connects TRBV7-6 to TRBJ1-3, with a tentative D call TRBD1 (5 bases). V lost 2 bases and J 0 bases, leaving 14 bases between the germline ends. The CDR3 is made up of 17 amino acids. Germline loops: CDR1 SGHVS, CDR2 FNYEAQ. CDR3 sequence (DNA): TGTGCCAGCAGCTTATCGGAGGGGTTGAGCTCTGGAAACACCATATATTTT. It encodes CASSLSEGLSSGNTIYF.

CDR3: CASSGQGRYGYTF. The DNA of the CDR3 is TGTGCCAGCAGTGGACAGGGGCGCTATGGCTACACCTTC. This chain connects TRBV12-3 or TRBV12-4 to TRBJ1-2; the match to TRBD1 covers 9 bases. The CDR3 is 13 residues long. V dropped 5 bases and J dropped 4; count of bases not matched to a gene: 2.